The rows below give T cell receptor beta chains drawn from one sample of a study of T cells in Graves' hyperthyroidism and ophthalmopathy. TCRdb redid the calling of the multiplex PCR reads with MiXCR, one entry per CDR3 protein. The table records around 380,000 distinct CDR3 sequences, approximately 12% of them present only once. The sample consisted of blood. The receptors were gathered from a man aged 30-40 years with Graves' hyperthyroidism that later progressed to Graves' ophthalmopathy. CDR3s include the opening cysteine and the closing phenylalanine or tryptophan. Fields, in order: clone size, V gene, J gene, D gene, CDR3 DNA, CDR3 protein. D genes are given only for firm matches. Clone size is shown for a subset of rows, as once, few, many or a class of expanded clone.

>many|TRBV20-1|TRBJ2-7|NA
TGCAGTGCTAACCGGGACTCCTACGAGCAGTACTTC
CSANRDSYEQYF
>NA|TRBV25-1|TRBJ2-7|NA
TGTGCCAGCAGTGAGCCGGTGGTGACAGAAATCTACGAGCAGTACTTC
CASSEPVVTEIYEQYF
>few|TRBV19|TRBJ2-7|NA
TGTGCCAGTAGTGCCAGGGGCTTCTCTTCCTACGAGCAGTACTTC
CASSARGFSSYEQYF
>many|TRBV6-1|TRBJ1-6|TRBD1
TGTGCCAGCAGGGACGGACAGGGGTATAATTCACCCCTCCACTTT
CASRDGQGYNSPLHF
>many|TRBV30|TRBJ1-4|NA
TGTGCCGGGAACGACGAGGGTAATGAAAAACTGTTTTTT
CAGNDEGNEKLFF
>few|TRBV5-4|TRBJ1-2|TRBD1
TGTGCCAGCAGCTTGGGAGGACAGGAGTTCTATGGCTACACCTTC
CASSLGGQEFYGYTF
>many|TRBV5-6|TRBJ1-6|NA
TGTGCCAGCAGCATCGGACACGTCAATTCACCCCTCCACTTT
CASSIGHVNSPLHF
>many|TRBV10-3|TRBJ1-2|NA
TGTGCCATCCAGGGGCAGGCCGCTAACTATGGCTACACCTTC
CAIQGQAANYGYTF
>NA|TRBV6-5|TRBJ1-4|NA
TGTGCCAGCAGTTACCCCAGGGACTTTGATGAAAAACTGTTTTTT
CASSYPRDFDEKLFF
>NA|TRBV5-1|TRBJ2-7|NA
TGCGCCAGCAGCGTGATCCCCTACGAGCAGTACTTC
CASSVIPYEQYF
>many|TRBV20-1|TRBJ2-1|NA
TGCAGTGTGACTAGAGGGCAGTTCTTC
CSVTRGQFF
>NA|TRBV11-1|TRBJ2-5|TRBD2
TGTGCCAGCAGCTTGATAGCGGGGGGCCTCCAAGAGACCCAGTACTTC
CASSLIAGGLQETQYF
>few|TRBV18|TRBJ2-2|NA
TGTGCCAGCTCACCAAGCGCCGACAGCCTCCACACCGGGGAGCTGTTTTTT
CASSPSADSLHTGELFF
>many|TRBV5-1|TRBJ2-3|NA
TGCGCCAGCAGCTTGGGGGTAGGGCCCACAGATACGCAGTATTTT
CASSLGVGPTDTQYF
>many|TRBV11-2|TRBJ2-2|TRBD1
TGTGCCAGCAGCTCGGGGACAGGGCGGGCCGGGGAGCTGTTTTTT
CASSSGTGRAGELFF
>NA|TRBV4-1|TRBJ1-2|TRBD1
TGCGCCAGCAGCCAACGGACAGGGGGAGGCTATGGCTACACCTTC
CASSQRTGGGYGYTF
>few|TRBV4-1|TRBJ1-1|TRBD1
TGCGCCAGCAGCCTCCAAGGCAGGGGGATATTTCTCCCGGCTTTCTTT
CASSLQGRGIFLPAFF
>NA|TRBV6-5|TRBJ1-5|NA
TGTGCCAGCAGTCCCTTTGCGACTAATAGCAATCAGCCCCAGCATTTT
CASSPFATNSNQPQHF
>many|TRBV2|TRBJ2-2|TRBD2
TGTGCCAGCAGCGGGGGGTATAACACCGGGGAGCTGTTTTTT
CASSGGYNTGELFF
>few|TRBV2|TRBJ2-3|NA
TGTGCCAGCAGTGCCCAGCAGTTGGGAAATGGGGGTACGCAGTATTTT
CASSAQQLGNGGTQYF
>few|TRBV5-1|TRBJ1-6|TRBD1
TGCGCCAGCAGCTTGGCCCCGGGACAGGGGGCTTACTCACCCCTCCACTTT
CASSLAPGQGAYSPLHF
>few|TRBV12-3/TRBV12-4|TRBJ1-4|NA
TGTGCCAGCACCAAGATTGCAACTAATGAAAAACTGTTTTTT
CASTKIATNEKLFF
>many|TRBV7-9|TRBJ1-1|NA
TGTGCCAGCAGCTCACCGCCGGGGGCTGGGGTGAACACTGAAGCTTTCTTT
CASSSPPGAGVNTEAFF
>NA|TRBV20-1|TRBJ2-2|TRBD2
TGCAGTGCTAAAGCGGGGGCAAACACCGGGGAGCTGTTTTTT
CSAKAGANTGELFF
>NA|TRBV7-2|TRBJ1-1|NA
TGTGCCAGCAAGGGGACAACACAAAACACTGAAGCTTTCTTT
CASKGTTQNTEAFF
>NA|TRBV7-6|TRBJ1-4|NA
TGTGCCAGCAGCTTAGCGGGCCGGCGGCTTGAAAAACTGTTTTTT
CASSLAGRRLEKLFF
>many|TRBV10-3|TRBJ2-5|NA
TGTGCCATCAGTGAACAGGGAGGGGAAGAGACCCAGTACTTC
CAISEQGGEETQYF
>few|TRBV19|TRBJ1-5|TRBD1
TGTGCCAGTAGGACAGGGAATAGCAATCAGCCCCAGCATTTT
CASRTGNSNQPQHF
>few|TRBV12-3/TRBV12-4|TRBJ2-6|NA
TGTGCCAGCCCCATGGAGGGGAGTGGGGCCAACGTCCTGACTTTC
CASPMEGSGANVLTF
>NA|TRBV9|TRBJ2-3|NA
TGTGCCAGCAGCGTAGACGCAGGACTAGATACGCAGTATTTT
CASSVDAGLDTQYF
>many|TRBV5-6|TRBJ1-2|TRBD1
TGTGCCAGCAGCGGGACAGGGTCCTATGGCTACACCTTC
CASSGTGSYGYTF